The sample holds many counts of the clone carrying this TCR beta chain. Its antigen is not identified. After 5'RACE with constant-segment primers, TCR alpha and TCR beta cDNA libraries carrying sample barcodes and UMIs were obtained. One entry per CDR3 protein, called by TCRdb with MiXCR from the 5' RACE reads. This sample carries just over 350,000 distinct CDR3 sequences, approximately 15% of them seen once, and the ten largest clones take around 21%. The CDR3 is 15 residues long. J gave up 0 bases and V 3 bases, and 3 bases lay outside the gene matches. Germline CDR1 and CDR2: MNHEY and SVGAGI. This sample was included in a study of T-cell memory formation after mild COVID-19. Findings of the study overall: Among contracting clones, CD4+ were mainly CM/EM and CD8+ enriched in EMRA. Among clones contracting day 15 to 85, CD4/CD8 was balanced, whereas later expanders leaned CD4+. Memory sampled before infection contained some responding clones, suggesting cross-reactive memory joined.

The chain couples TRBV6-5 to TRBJ2-3, with 7 nucleotides matching TRBD2. The sequenced material came from PBMCs or a T cell subset sorted from them (not recorded which). The TCR originated in a man aged 18 to 35 who had mild COVID-19 (a few samples of this study predate the infection). Cell type and time point are not known. The CDR3 loop is CASSYGRGSTDTQYF. CDR3 nucleotide sequence: TGTGCCAGCAGTTATGGGCGGGGGAGCACAGATACGCAGTATTTT.